The 32 T cell receptor beta chains in this list originate from one sample, sequenced in a study of neurological immune-mediated disorders. MiXCR was run by TCRdb on the 5' RACE reads, yielding one entry per CDR3 protein. The table has 66,000 or so distinct CDR3 sequences, 4% to 6% seen once. Sequenced material: PBMCs. These receptors all come from a woman in her twenties or thirties with multiple sclerosis.

This clonotype was detected many times. J is TRBJ1-1 and V is TRBV7-9; no clear D gene. The CDR3 spans 13 residues. CDR1 is SEHNR and CDR2 is FQNEAQ in the germline V gene (reference sequence). The ends were cut back, 2 bases at V and 4 bases at J, with 8 bases in the middle. Here the CDR3 DNA reads TGTGCCAGCAGCTTACCCCAAAGCACTGAAGCTTTCTTT. As protein: CASSLPQSTEAFF.

This clonotype was detected ten times or more. The chain has TRBV5-1 and TRBJ2-2; D remains unclear. The V gene's germline CDR1 is SGHRS and CDR2 YFSETQ. The CDR3 is made up of 18 amino acids. Trimming shortened V by 6 bases and J by 0 bases, and 21 bases separated the two germline ends. CDR3 sequence reads: CASTLRNYQSANTGELFF. CDR3 in DNA: TGCGCCAGCACCCTGAGGAACTACCAGAGCGCGAACACCGGGGAGCTGTTTTTT. The variable domain in full, completed from reference TRBV5-1 and TRBJ2-2, reads KAGVTQTPRYLIKTRGQQVTLSCSPISGHRSVSWYQQTPGQGLQFLFEYFSETQRNKGNFPGRFSGRQFSNSRSEMNVSTLELGDSALYLCASTLRNYQSANTGELFFGEGSRLTVL.

This clonotype was recorded many times. The rearrangement joins TRBV29-1 to TRBJ2-3, with TRBD1 matching 11 bases. This CDR3 has 15 amino acids. The V segment lost 1 base and the J segment 6 bases; nucleotides outside the gene matches: 6. Germline CDR1 and CDR2: SQVTM and ANQGSEA. The CDR3 reads CSVEGTGGDLDTQYF. The CDR3, as DNA: TGCAGCGTTGAAGGGACAGGGGGCGATCTGGATACGCAGTATTTT.

This clonotype was recorded at least ten times. The chain employs TRBV5-1 and TRBJ2-3; perhaps TRBD2 as D (6 bases). V lost 2 bases and J lost 4, with 11 bases in between. CDR3 size: 14 residues. Germline V gene lookup returns CDR1 SGHRS and CDR2 YFSETQ. The CDR3 DNA is TGCGCCAGCAGCTTACGGACTACCGCAGATACGCAGTATTTT. Protein product: CASSLRTTADTQYF.

This clonotype was detected a few times. V is TRBV12-3 or TRBV12-4 and J is TRBJ1-1, with a tentative D call TRBD1 (6 bases). The CDR3 length is 13 residues. Trimming stripped 6 bases from V and 6 bases from J, with 14 bases between. The CDR3 DNA reads as TGTGCCAGCAGCCAAGGGGGAGGAGCTGAAGCTTTCTTT. Its protein is CASSQGGGAEAFF.

This clonotype was seen many times. The gene calls are TRBV5-5 and TRBJ2-7, with TRBD1 identical over 8 bases. The CDR3 length is 14 residues. V lost 4 bases, J lost 4 bases, and 7 bases stayed unmatched. Germline V gives CDR1 SGHKS, CDR2 YYEKEE (reference sequence). The DNA for the CDR3 is TGTGCCAGCAGCACGTCGGACAGGGTGTACGAGCAGTACTTC. Protein: CASSTSDRVYEQYF.

This clonotype was picked up many times. This chain uses TRBV5-1 with TRBJ2-2; D not certain. This CDR3 region has 13 residues. Trimming pared 4 bases from V and 9 bases from J, leaving 13 bases between. CDR1 is SGHRS and CDR2 is YFSETQ in the germline V gene. The CDR3 DNA reads as TGCGCCAGCAGCCACCTAGATTGGAGGGAGCTGTTTTTT. It specifies CASSHLDWRELFF.

Details on this clonotype: The germline gene is not matched at one end of the junction; a read error may be the cause. V is TRBV27 and J is TRBJ1-6; possible D gene TRBD1, 6 bases. The CDR3 has 15 amino acids. Germline-derived CDR1 and CDR2 are MNHEY and SMNVEV (reference sequence). The CDR3 region is CASSLGGTPNSPLNF. The CDR3 nucleotides read TGTGCCAGCAGTTTGGGCGGGACACCTAATTCACCCCTCAACTTT.

This clonotype has at least ten counts. The chain combines TRBV5-1 with TRBJ2-2; 8 bases line up with TRBD1. Trimming at V came to 1 base and at J to 4 bases, leaving 0 bases not matched to a gene. The CDR3 runs 14 residues. Germline values: CDR1 SGHRS, CDR2 YFSETQ. CDR3 nucleotides: TGCGCCAGCAGCTTGACAGGGGGCACCGGGGAGCTGTTTTTT. It codes for CASSLTGGTGELFF.

As for this clonotype: A read error may be the cause here, since a much bigger clone is one base away. V gene TRBV20-1 combines with J gene TRBJ2-7; D uncertain. Trimming cost V 3 bases and J 4 bases, with 13 bases left between them. Germline lookup yields CDR1 DFQATT and CDR2 SNEGSKA (reference sequence). The CDR3 totals 13 residues. The CDR3, as DNA: TGCAGTGCTAGTTCCAGAAAAGGGTACGAGCAGTACTTC. This codes for CSASSRKGYEQYF.

The rearrangement joins TRBV4-1 to TRBJ2-1; D gene uncertain. V was pared by 1 base and J by 8 bases, with 15 bases between. CDR1 and CDR2 (germline): MGHRA, YSYEKL. The CDR3 length is 15 residues. CDR3 bases: TGCGCCAGCAGCCAAGTTGCTAACCGGCAGGATGAGCAGTTCTTC. It translates to CASSQVANRQDEQFF.

There are many counts of this clonotype. The CDR3 sequence is CASSLAGESYEQYF. The CDR3 region has the DNA TGTGCCAGCAGTTTAGCCGGGGAGTCCTACGAGCAGTACTTC. The chain uses TRBV12-3 or TRBV12-4 and TRBJ2-7; TRBD2 might be the D (5 bases). V lost 0 bases to trimming and J lost 1 base, with 7 bases between them. The CDR3 contains 14 residues.

This clonotype appeared many times. This chain connects TRBV29-1 to TRBJ2-5; the D is unclear. The CDR3 sequence is 15 residues long. Trimming stripped 3 bases from V and 5 bases from J, with 19 bases between. The germline V gene encodes CDR1 SQVTM and CDR2 ANQGSEA. CDR3 protein: CSVDFLGRSMETQYF. The CDR3 nucleotides are TGCAGCGTTGATTTTTTAGGCCGGTCCATGGAGACCCAGTACTTC.

The chain carries TRBV10-3 and TRBJ2-1, with 10 nucleotides matching TRBD2. The V and J ends lost 11 bases and 6 bases, in that order; junction bases with no gene match: 10. Germline lookup yields CDR1 ENHRY and CDR2 SYGVKD. The CDR3 is 14 amino acids. CDR3 loop: CASTSSGGFNEQFF. The DNA of the CDR3 is TGTGCCTCTACCTCTAGCGGGGGTTTCAATGAGCAGTTCTTC.

Within the sample, this clonotype is medium-sized. The chain has TRBV5-1 and TRBJ2-7, with 7 bases lining up with TRBD2. The junction had 10 bases not matched to a gene; V was cut back by 1 base and J by 3 bases. The CDR3 consists of 16 residues. Germline-derived CDR1 and CDR2 are SGHRS and YFSETQ. Here the CDR3 DNA reads TGCGCCAGCAGCTTGACCTTTGGCGGGGGTCTCTACGAGCAGTACTTC. The encoded protein is CASSLTFGGGLYEQYF.

This clonotype has more than one count but fewer than ten. The chain carries TRBV27 and TRBJ2-1; 13 bases are shared with TRBD2. Germline values: CDR1 MNHEY, CDR2 SMNVEV (reference sequence). V lost 4 bases, J lost 3 bases, and 15 bases stayed unmatched. The CDR3 spans 20 residues. CDR3 coding DNA: TGTGCCAGCAGTTATTTAGCCCGACTAGCGGGGGGCTTTTACTACAATGAGCAGTTCTTC. It specifies CASSYLARLAGGFYYNEQFF.

This clonotype has ten or more counts. This chain joins TRBV7-9 and TRBJ2-3; D not resolved. Per germline, CDR1 SEHNR and CDR2 FQNEAQ (reference sequence). The CDR3 contains 13 residues. V shed 5 bases and J shed 4 bases, with 10 bases lying between them. CDR3 sequence (DNA): TGTGCCAGCAGCCAGACCTATCCAGATACGCAGTATTTT. Protein product: CASSQTYPDTQYF.

This clonotype was observed many times. The J gene is TRBJ1-1, the V gene TRBV15; D unclear. CDR3 length equals 12 residues. The V end lost 2 bases, the J end lost 8 bases, and 9 bases lay between the germline ends. Germline CDR1 LNHNV, CDR2 YYDKDF (reference sequence). CDR3 sequence reads: CATSRFLDEAFF. The CDR3 bases are TGTGCCACCAGCAGATTTTTAGACGAAGCTTTCTTT.

The rearrangement uses TRBV27 and TRBJ2-1; weak D call: TRBD1 (6 bases). Trimming left V 5 bases short and J 0 bases short, with 8 bases between. The CDR3 is 14 amino acids. Looked up from germline, CDR1 is MNHEY and CDR2 is SMNVEV (reference sequence). CDR3 region: CASSRQVSYNEQFF. The CDR3 nucleotides are TGTGCCAGCAGTCGACAGGTCTCCTACAATGAGCAGTTCTTC.

This clonotype was counted between two and nine times. The rearrangement links TRBV27 to TRBJ2-1; D gene uncertain. This CDR3 is 14 amino acids long. Germline V gives CDR1 MNHEY, CDR2 SMNVEV (reference sequence). Trimming stripped 6 bases from V and 3 bases from J, with 12 bases between. CDR3 in DNA: TGTGCCAGCAGCCTAAGGAAACTCTACAATGAGCAGTTCTTC. Its protein product is CASSLRKLYNEQFF.

In this sample, this clonotype turned up many times. The chain recombines TRBV2 with TRBJ2-3, with a weak D call TRBD2 (5 bases). The ends were cut back, 4 bases at V and 4 bases at J, with 9 bases in the middle. Germline V gene lookup returns CDR1 SNHLY and CDR2 FYNNEI. This CDR3 spans 13 amino acids. CDR3 sequence: CASSGGFPDTQYF. CDR3 DNA: TGTGCCAGCAGTGGAGGGTTCCCAGATACGCAGTATTTT.

This clonotype was seen at least ten times. This chain connects TRBV6-2 or TRBV6-3 to TRBJ2-5, with 8 bases lining up with TRBD1. CDR1 and CDR2 (germline): MNHEY, SVGEGT. V trimming: 2 bases; J trimming: 1 base; junction bases outside the gene matches: 3. The CDR3 runs to 15 residues. Here the CDR3 reads CASSYPDRVQETQYF. DNA for the CDR3: TGTGCCAGCAGTTACCCGGACAGGGTCCAAGAGACCCAGTACTTC.

This clonotype was observed at least ten times. The rearrangement uses TRBV12-3 or TRBV12-4 and TRBJ2-1, with D unresolved. Trimming pared 1 base from V and 1 base from J, leaving 8 bases between. The CDR3 runs 15 residues. CDR3 sequence (DNA): TGTGCCAGCAGTTTAGTTTCCGGGTCCTACAATGAGCAGTTCTTC. It encodes CASSLVSGSYNEQFF.

The table lists this clonotype with many counts. The rearrangement joins TRBV5-1 to TRBJ1-2; no clear D gene. The V and J ends lost 1 base and 4 bases respectively, with 14 bases between them. The CDR3 extends over 15 amino acids. CDR1 is SGHRS and CDR2 is YFSETQ in the germline V gene. CDR3 DNA: TGCGCCAGCAGCTTGAGGGCCGCCCCCTCCTATGGCTACACCTTC. This encodes CASSLRAAPSYGYTF.

This clonotype has ten or more counts. The rearrangement joins TRBV4-1 to TRBJ1-2; D possibly corresponds to TRBD1 (6 bases). Trimming took off 0 bases at V and 4 bases at J, with 12 bases between the two ends. CDR1 and CDR2 (germline): MGHRA, YSYEKL. This CDR3 region has 15 residues. The CDR3, as DNA: TGCGCCAGCAGCCAAGATTTAACAGGGCCCTATGGCTACACCTTC. Translated: CASSQDLTGPYGYTF.

This clonotype was recorded many times. The rearrangement joins TRBV10-3 to TRBJ2-7, with 7 bases that match TRBD1. Trimming cost V 6 bases and J 4 bases; bases outside gene matches: 9. Germline V gives CDR1 ENHRY, CDR2 SYGVKD. The CDR3 covers 14 residues. The CDR3 DNA is TGTGCCATCAGCGGGGCAGGGGGAACGTACGAGCAGTACTTC. Residues: CAISGAGGTYEQYF.

This clonotype has a count of ten or more. V usage is TRBV12-3 or TRBV12-4 and J usage is TRBJ1-5, with D perhaps TRBD1 (6 bases). There are 13 residues in the CDR3. V lost 7 bases, J lost 6 bases, and 13 bases lay in between. The DNA for the CDR3 is TGTGCCAGCAACACAGGGTTGAGTCAGCCCCAGCATTTT. Translation gives CASNTGLSQPQHF.

The V call is TRBV6-5, the J call TRBJ2-3; 7 bases are shared with TRBD2. Germline V gives CDR1 MNHEY, CDR2 SVGAGI. V shed 6 bases, J shed 4 bases, and the junction held 13 bases outside the gene matches. The CDR3 spans 16 residues. CDR3 sequence: CASSPIGRGFADTQYF. CDR3 sequence (DNA): TGTGCCAGCAGCCCAATAGGGAGGGGATTTGCAGATACGCAGTATTTT.

This clonotype appeared many times. The rearrangement joins TRBV5-1 to TRBJ2-5, with TRBD2 matching 12 bases. This CDR3 has 14 amino acids. Germline CDR1 and CDR2: SGHRS and YFSETQ. V dropped 3 bases and J dropped 11; count of bases not matched to a gene: 8. CDR3 coding DNA: TGCGCCAGCAGCTCCGCGGCTAGCGGGGGGGCACAGTACTTC. Translating it yields CASSSAASGGAQYF.

This clonotype has ten or more counts. The J gene is TRBJ2-3, the V gene TRBV29-1, with D possibly being TRBD2 (7 bases). Germline values: CDR1 SQVTM, CDR2 ANQGSEA. The CDR3 extends over 12 amino acids. Deletions cut 7 bases from V and 2 bases from J, with 10 bases between. The CDR3 bases are TGCAGCGGCGGGGGCCCCACAGATACGCAGTATTTT. It specifies CSGGGPTDTQYF.

This chain links TRBV5-1 with TRBJ2-3; D is undetermined. V lost 2 bases to trimming and J lost 0 bases, with 7 bases between them. This CDR3 region has 14 residues. Germline CDR1 reads SGHRS; CDR2 reads YFSETQ. This CDR3 reads CASSFRKSTDTQYF. The CDR3 nucleotides read TGCGCCAGCAGCTTCAGAAAGAGCACAGATACGCAGTATTTT.

This clonotype was seen repeatedly, ten times or more. This chain links TRBV2 with TRBJ1-4, with a possible D match to TRBD1 (5 bases). From germline, CDR1 is SNHLY and CDR2 FYNNEI. This CDR3 contains 15 residues. With 6 bases removed from V and 3 bases from J, the gap between germline ends came to 14 bases. The chain's CDR3 is CASSRTGEPNEKLFF. CDR3 bases: TGTGCCAGCAGCAGAACGGGGGAGCCTAATGAAAAACTGTTTTTT.